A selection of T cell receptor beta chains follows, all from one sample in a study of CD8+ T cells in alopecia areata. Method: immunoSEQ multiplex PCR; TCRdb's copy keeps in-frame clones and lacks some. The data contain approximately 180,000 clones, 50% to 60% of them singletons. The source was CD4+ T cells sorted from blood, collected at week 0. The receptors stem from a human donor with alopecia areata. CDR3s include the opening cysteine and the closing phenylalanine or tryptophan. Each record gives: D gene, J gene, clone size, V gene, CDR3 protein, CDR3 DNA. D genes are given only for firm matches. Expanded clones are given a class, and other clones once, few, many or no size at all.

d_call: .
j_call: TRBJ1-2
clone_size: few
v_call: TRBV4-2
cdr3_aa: CASSQAGRRVYGYTF
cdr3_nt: TGTGCCAGCAGCCAAGCCGGTCGCAGGGTCTATGGCTACACCTTC

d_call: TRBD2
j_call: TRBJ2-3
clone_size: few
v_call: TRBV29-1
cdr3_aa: CSVSSGSTDTQYF
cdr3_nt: TGCAGCGTTTCTAGCGGTAGCACAGATACGCAGTATTTT

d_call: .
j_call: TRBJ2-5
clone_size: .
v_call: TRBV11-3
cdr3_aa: CASSLVETQYF
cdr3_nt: TGTGCCAGCAGCTTAGTGGAGACCCAGTACTTC

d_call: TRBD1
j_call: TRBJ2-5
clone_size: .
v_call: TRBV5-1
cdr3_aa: CASSSAGTGLNQETQYF
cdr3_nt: TGCGCCAGCAGCTCCGCCGGGACAGGTCTAAACCAAGAGACCCAGTACTTC

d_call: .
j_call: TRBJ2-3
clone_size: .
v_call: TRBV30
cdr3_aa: CAWSVVGGADTQYF
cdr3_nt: TGTGCCTGGAGTGTCGTCGGAGGTGCAGATACGCAGTATTTT

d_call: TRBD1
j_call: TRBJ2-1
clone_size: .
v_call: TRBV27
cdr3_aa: CASSLSGTGIGYNEQFF
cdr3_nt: TGTGCCAGCAGTTTATCGGGGACAGGGATCGGGTACAATGAGCAGTTCTTC

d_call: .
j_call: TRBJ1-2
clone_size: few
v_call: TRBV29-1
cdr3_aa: CSVGGRAHYGYTF
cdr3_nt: TGCAGCGTTGGGGGCAGGGCCCACTATGGCTACACCTTC

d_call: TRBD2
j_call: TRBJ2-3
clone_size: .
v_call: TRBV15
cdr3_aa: CATSRVSGGPKGTQYF
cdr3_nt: TGTGCCACCAGCAGAGTTAGCGGGGGCCCGAAGGGTACGCAGTATTTT

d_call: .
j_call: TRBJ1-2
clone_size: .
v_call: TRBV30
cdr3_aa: CAWSVLRRGGYGYTF
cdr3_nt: TGTGCCTGGAGTGTACTTCGGCGAGGGGGCTATGGCTACACCTTC

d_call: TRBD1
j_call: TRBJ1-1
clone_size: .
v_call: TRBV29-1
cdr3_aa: CSAGRQGPGTEAFF
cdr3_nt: TGCAGCGCTGGAAGACAGGGCCCGGGAACTGAAGCTTTCTTT

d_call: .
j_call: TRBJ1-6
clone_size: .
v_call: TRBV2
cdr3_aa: CASSPHHTYNSPLHF
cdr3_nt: TGTGCCAGCAGTCCCCACCATACGTATAATTCACCCCTCCACTTT

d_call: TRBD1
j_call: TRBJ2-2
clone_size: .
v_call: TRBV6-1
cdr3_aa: CASSEQGAGYTGELFF
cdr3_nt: TGTGCCAGCAGTGAACAGGGGGCAGGGTACACCGGGGAGCTGTTTTTT

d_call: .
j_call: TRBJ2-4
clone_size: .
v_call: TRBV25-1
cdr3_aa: CASSEPSGRYIQYF
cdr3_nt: TGTGCCAGCAGTGAACCGTCAGGGAGATACATTCAGTACTTC

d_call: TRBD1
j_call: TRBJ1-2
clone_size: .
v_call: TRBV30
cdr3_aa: CASTGNDGYTF
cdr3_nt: TGTGCCTCGACAGGGAACGATGGCTACACCTTC

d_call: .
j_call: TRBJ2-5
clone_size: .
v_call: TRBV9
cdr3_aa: CASSATGGLGRIETQYF
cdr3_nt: TGTGCCAGCAGCGCCACGGGGGGCCTAGGTCGGATAGAGACCCAGTACTTC

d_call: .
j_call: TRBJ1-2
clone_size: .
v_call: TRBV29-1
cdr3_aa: CSVERAVYGYTF
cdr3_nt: TGCAGCGTTGAAAGGGCGGTCTATGGCTACACCTTC

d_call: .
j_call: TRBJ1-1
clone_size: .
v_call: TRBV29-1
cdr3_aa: CSVPSPRTEAFF
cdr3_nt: TGCAGCGTCCCTTCTCCGAGGACTGAAGCTTTCTTT

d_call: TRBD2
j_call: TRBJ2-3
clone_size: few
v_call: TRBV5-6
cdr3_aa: CASSRGLAGGAGTDTQYF
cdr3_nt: TGTGCCAGCAGCCGGGGACTAGCGGGGGGCGCGGGCACAGATACGCAGTATTTT

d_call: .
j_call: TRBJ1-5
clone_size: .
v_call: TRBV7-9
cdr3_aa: CASSLDVGSFPQHF
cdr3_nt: TGTGCCAGCAGCTTAGACGTGGGGTCGTTTCCCCAGCATTTT

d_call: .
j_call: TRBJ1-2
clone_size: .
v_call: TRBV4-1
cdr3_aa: CASSHPRGTGPANYGYTF
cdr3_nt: TGCGCCAGCAGCCACCCCCGGGGAACAGGCCCAGCTAACTATGGCTACACCTTC

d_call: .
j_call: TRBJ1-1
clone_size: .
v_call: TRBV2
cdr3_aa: CASSAGAQAEAFF
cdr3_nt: TGTGCCAGCAGTGCAGGGGCCCAGGCTGAAGCTTTCTTT

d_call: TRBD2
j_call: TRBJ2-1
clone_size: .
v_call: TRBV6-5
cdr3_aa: CASQRGRGEQFF
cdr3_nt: TGTGCCAGCCAGCGGGGACGCGGTGAGCAGTTCTTC

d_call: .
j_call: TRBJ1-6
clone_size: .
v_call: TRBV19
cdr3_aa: CASAGTYNSPLHF
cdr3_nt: TGTGCCAGCGCAGGGACCTATAATTCACCCCTCCACTTT

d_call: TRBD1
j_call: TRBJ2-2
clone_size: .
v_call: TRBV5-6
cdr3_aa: CASRDRKKPLAGELFF
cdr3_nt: TGTGCCAGCCGGGACAGAAAAAAACCCTTGGCCGGGGAGCTGTTTTTT

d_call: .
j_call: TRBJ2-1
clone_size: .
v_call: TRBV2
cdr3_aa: CASSAGPLVFF
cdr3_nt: TGTGCCAGCAGTGCAGGCCCCCTAGTGTTCTTC

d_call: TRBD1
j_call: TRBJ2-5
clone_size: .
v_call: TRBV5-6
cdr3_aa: CASSLFGQGRNAETQYF
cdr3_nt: TGTGCCAGCAGCTTGTTTGGACAGGGGAGGAATGCGGAGACCCAGTACTTC

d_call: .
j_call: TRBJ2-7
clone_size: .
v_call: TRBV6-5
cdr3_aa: CASRGGGGYEQYF
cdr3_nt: TGTGCCAGCAGGGGAGGAGGGGGCTACGAGCAGTACTTC

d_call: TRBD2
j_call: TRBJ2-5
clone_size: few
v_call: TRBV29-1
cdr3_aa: CSVTHWGGKETQYF
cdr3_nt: TGCAGCGTTACCCACTGGGGAGGGAAAGAGACCCAGTACTTC

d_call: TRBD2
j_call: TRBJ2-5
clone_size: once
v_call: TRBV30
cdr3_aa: CASSGGPEETQYF
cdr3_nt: TGTGCCTCTAGCGGGGGGCCCGAAGAGACCCAGTACTTC

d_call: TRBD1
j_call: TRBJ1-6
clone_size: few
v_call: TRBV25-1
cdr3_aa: CASEDRENNSPLHF
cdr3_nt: TGTGCCAGCGAAGACAGGGAAAATAATTCACCCCTCCACTTT

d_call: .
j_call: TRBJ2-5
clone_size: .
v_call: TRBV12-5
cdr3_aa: CASGFGRQLQETQYF
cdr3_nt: TGTGCTAGTGGTTTTGGTCGACAGCTCCAAGAGACCCAGTACTTC

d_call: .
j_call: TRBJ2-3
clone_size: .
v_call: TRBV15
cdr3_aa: CATSRELGVADTQYF
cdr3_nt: TGTGCCACCAGCAGAGAGTTGGGGGTGGCAGATACGCAGTATTTT

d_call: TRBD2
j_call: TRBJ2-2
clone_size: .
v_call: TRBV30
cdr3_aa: CAWSPKTSGPNTGELFF
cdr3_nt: TGTGCCTGGAGCCCAAAGACTAGCGGGCCTAACACCGGGGAGCTGTTTTTT

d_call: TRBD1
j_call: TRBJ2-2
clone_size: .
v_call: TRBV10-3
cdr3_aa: CATRGGTGQNTGELFF
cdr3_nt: TGTGCCACCCGCGGAGGGACAGGCCAGAACACCGGGGAGCTGTTTTTT

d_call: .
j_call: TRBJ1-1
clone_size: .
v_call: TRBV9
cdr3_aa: CASSVEIGTEAFF
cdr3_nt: TGTGCCAGCAGCGTAGAAATTGGAACTGAAGCTTTCTTT

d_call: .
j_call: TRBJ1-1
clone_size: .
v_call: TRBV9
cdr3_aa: CASSPPWTVNTEAFF
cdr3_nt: TGTGCCAGCAGCCCTCCATGGACAGTGAACACTGAAGCTTTCTTT

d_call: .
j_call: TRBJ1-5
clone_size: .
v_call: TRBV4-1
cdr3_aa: CASSPRLGGQPQHF
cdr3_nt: TGCGCCAGCAGCCCACGACTGGGAGGTCAGCCCCAGCATTTT

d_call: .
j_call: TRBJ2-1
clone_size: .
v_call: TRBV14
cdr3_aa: CATSARISYNEQFF
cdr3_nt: TGTGCCACCTCTGCCCGAATCTCCTACAATGAGCAGTTCTTC

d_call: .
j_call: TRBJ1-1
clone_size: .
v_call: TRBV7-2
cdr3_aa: CASSLGLSAGRRKDYEAFF
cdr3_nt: TGTGCCAGCAGCTTAGGTTTATCGGCAGGGAGGAGAAAAGATTATGAAGCTTTCTTT

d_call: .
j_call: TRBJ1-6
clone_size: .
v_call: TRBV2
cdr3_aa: CATADRLSSPLHF
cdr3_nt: TGTGCCACCGCAGACAGGTTGAGTTCACCCCTCCACTTT

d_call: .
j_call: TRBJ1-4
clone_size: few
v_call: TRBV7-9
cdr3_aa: CASSLHGSANEKLFF
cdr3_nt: TGTGCCAGCAGCCTACACGGGAGTGCTAATGAAAAACTGTTTTTT

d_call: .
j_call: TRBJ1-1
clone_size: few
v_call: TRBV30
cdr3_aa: CAQRLNTEAFF
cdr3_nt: TGTGCCCAGCGGTTGAACACTGAAGCTTTCTTT

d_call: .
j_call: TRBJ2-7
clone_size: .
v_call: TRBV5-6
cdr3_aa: CASSRGALPAYEQYF
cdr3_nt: TGTGCCAGCAGCCGTGGGGCCCTCCCGGCCTACGAGCAGTACTTC

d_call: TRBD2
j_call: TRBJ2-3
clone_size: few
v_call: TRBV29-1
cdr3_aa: CSVEKRLATDTQYF
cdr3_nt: TGCAGCGTTGAGAAAAGACTAGCAACAGATACGCAGTATTTT

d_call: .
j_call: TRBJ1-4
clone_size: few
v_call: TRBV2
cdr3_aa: CASSRDLGPEKLFF
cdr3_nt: TGTGCCAGCAGTAGAGATTTGGGTCCTGAAAAACTGTTTTTT

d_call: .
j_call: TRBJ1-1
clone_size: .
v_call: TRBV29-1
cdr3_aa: CSVFGTEAFF
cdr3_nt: TGCAGCGTTTTCGGCACTGAAGCTTTCTTT

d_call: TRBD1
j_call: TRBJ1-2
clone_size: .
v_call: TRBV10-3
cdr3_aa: CATNRGTNYGYTF
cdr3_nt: TGTGCCACCAACAGGGGTACTAACTATGGCTACACCTTC

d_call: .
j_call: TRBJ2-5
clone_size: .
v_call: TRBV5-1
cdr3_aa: CASSAGSGPQETQYF
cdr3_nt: TGCGCCAGCAGCGCCGGAAGCGGCCCACAAGAGACCCAGTACTTC

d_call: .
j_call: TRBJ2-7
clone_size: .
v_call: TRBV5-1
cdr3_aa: CASSDQGYEQYF
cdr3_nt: TGCGCCAGCAGCGATCAGGGGTACGAGCAGTACTTC

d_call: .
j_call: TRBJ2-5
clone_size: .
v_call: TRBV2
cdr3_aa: CASTERETQYF
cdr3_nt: TGTGCCAGCACCGAACGAGAGACCCAGTACTTC

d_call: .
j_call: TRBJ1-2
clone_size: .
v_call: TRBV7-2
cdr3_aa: CASSLESWFFWYGYTF
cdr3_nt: TGTGCCAGCAGCTTAGAATCGTGGTTTTTCTGGTATGGCTACACCTTC

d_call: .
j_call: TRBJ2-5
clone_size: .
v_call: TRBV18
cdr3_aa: CASSPILSSEGETQYF
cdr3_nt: TGTGCCAGCTCACCAATTTTATCGTCCGAGGGGGAGACCCAGTACTTC

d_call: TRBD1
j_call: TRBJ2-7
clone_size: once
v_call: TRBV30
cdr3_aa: CAWSHGQGGYEQYF
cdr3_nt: TGTGCCTGGAGTCATGGACAGGGTGGCTACGAGCAGTACTTC

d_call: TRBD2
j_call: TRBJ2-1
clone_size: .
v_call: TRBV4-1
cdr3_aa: CASSIATAGGQTIGQFF
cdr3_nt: TGCGCCAGCAGCATAGCCACGGCGGGGGGCCAAACCATTGGGCAGTTCTTC